The entry below gives a single T cell receptor beta chain sequence along with its context. Looked up from germline, CDR1 is SEHNR and CDR2 is FQNEAQ (reference sequence). V lost 5 bases and J lost 2, with 10 bases in between. This CDR3 has 14 amino acids. TCRdb's copy holds only in-frame clones and misses some; the assay was immunoSEQ multiplex PCR. The table has 200,000 to 250,000 clones, 80% seen once; the top ten hold roughly 6%. This sample was included in a study of blood T cell repertoires in COVID-19. The sequence was collected from a woman between 65 and 79 years old with acute or convalescent COVID-19. The chain joins TRBV7-9 to TRBJ1-3, with D unresolved. The specimen was peripheral blood. The CDR3 region has the DNA TGTGCCAGCAGCAACAATAATGCTGGAAACACCATATATTTT. Protein sequence: CASSNNNAGNTIYF.